What follows are 8 T cell receptor beta chains derived from one specimen sequenced in a study of CD8+CD57+ T cells in acquired aplastic anemia. All patients picked for sequencing had shown, by flow cytometry, an expansion of CD8+CD57+ cells. CDR3 and TCR beta VDJ profiling relied on genomic DNA as the template. TCRdb processed the reads anew with MiXCR; each CDR3 protein has one entry. The sample yields 150,000 to 200,000 distinct CDR3 sequences, roughly 50% seen once. The sample was sorted CD4+, CD8+, or CD8+CD57+ T cells (not recorded which) from PBMCs. These receptors were collected from a human donor with aplastic anemia.

The chain joins TRBV28 to TRBJ1-5; no definite D call. The V gene lost 5 bases and the J gene lost 0 bases, with 8 bases spanning the gap. The CDR3 consists of 14 residues. CDR1 is MDHEN and CDR2 is SYDVKM in the germline V gene. CDR3 in DNA: TGTGCCAGCAGTCCTGATTCTAGCAATCAGCCCCAGCATTTT. Protein: CASSPDSSNQPQHF. The full variable domain, with the rest looked up from reference TRBV28 and TRBJ1-5, is DVKVTQSSRYLVKRTGEKVFLECVQDMDHENMFWYRQDPGLGLRLIYFSYDVKMKEKGDIPEGYSVSREKKERFSLILESASTNQTSMYLCASSPDSSNQPQHFGDGTRLSIL.

The V gene is TRBV9, the J gene TRBJ2-3; 9 bases align to TRBD2. CDR1 SGDLS and CDR2 YYNGEE come from the germline V gene. The junction had 6 bases not matched to a gene; V was cut back by 0 bases and J by 1 base. This CDR3 has 17 amino acids. In nucleotides, the CDR3 is TGTGCCAGCAGCGTAGCTTTAGCGGGGGTGGGCACAGATACGCAGTATTTT. Its protein product is CASSVALAGVGTDTQYF.

The V call is TRBV25-1, the J call TRBJ1-2, with a possible D match to TRBD1 (6 bases). Trimming left V 4 bases short and J 1 base short, with 13 bases between. CDR1 is MGHDK, CDR2 SYGVNS, per germline. CDR3 length: 15 residues. The CDR3 reads CASSALDSFNYGYTF. In DNA form, the CDR3 reads TGTGCCAGCAGTGCTCTGGACAGCTTTAACTATGGCTACACCTTC.

This clonotype occurred once. This chain links TRBV6-1 with TRBJ2-5, with D uncertain. The germline CDR1 and CDR2 sequences are MNHNS and SASEGT. This CDR3 is built from 12 residues. Trimming removed 1 base from V and 7 bases from J, with 7 bases in between. CDR3 in DNA: TGTGCCAGCAGTGAAGGTTCTCGGACCCAGTACTTC. Its translation: CASSEGSRTQYF.

The genes are TRBV10-1 and TRBJ1-5, with TRBD1 matching 9 bases. Germline V lookup: CDR1 WNHNN, CDR2 SYGVQD (reference sequence). The CDR3 spans 15 residues. V was pared by 6 bases and J by 1 base, with 4 bases of the junction left unmatched. The CDR3 nucleotides are TGCGCCAGCAGGAAACAGGGGGCGAGCAATCAGCCCCAGCATTTT. Protein product: CASRKQGASNQPQHF.

The chain has TRBV10-1 and TRBJ2-1; TRBD1 or TRBD2 may be the D gene (5 bases each). Germline values: CDR1 WNHNN, CDR2 SYGVQD (reference sequence). This CDR3 spans 17 amino acids. V dropped 3 bases and J dropped 0 bases, with 15 bases sitting between them. In DNA, the CDR3 is TGCGCCAGCAGTGACCTAGGGAAGGGGAGCTCCTACAATGAGCAGTTCTTC. Translating gives CASSDLGKGSSYNEQFF.

The chain combines TRBV2 with TRBJ1-1; D might be TRBD1 (6 bases). Germline CDR1 reads SNHLY; CDR2 reads FYNNEI. Deletions cut 8 bases from V and 4 bases from J, with 11 bases between. The CDR3 consists of 12 residues. CDR3 amino acids: CASGRGTTEAFF. The CDR3 coding sequence is TGTGCCAGCGGCAGGGGTACCACTGAAGCTTTCTTT.

The genes are TRBV15 and TRBJ1-1; D not resolved. V lost 3 bases, J lost 1 base, and 6 bases lay in between. The CDR3 sequence is 13 residues long. Germline CDR1 and CDR2: LNHNV and YYDKDF (reference sequence). The DNA of the CDR3 is TGTGCCACCAGCAGGCGGGAGAACACTGAAGCTTTCTTT. Protein: CATSRRENTEAFF.